The next 13 T cell receptor beta chains were all read from a single sample in a study of cytomegalovirus exposure and HLA in healthy donors. Use of 60 Vbeta and 13 Jbeta primers characterized the PCR. Clones were read by immunoSEQ multiplex PCR, and TCRdb kept only the in-frame ones, dropping some. The table for this sample gives 100,000 to 150,000 clones. Sample: PBMCs. All receptors come from a man aged 18 to 29 in good health and CMV-seronegative.

The V call is TRBV4-3, the J call TRBJ1-6; D is unclear. Trimming shortened V by 0 bases and J by 5 bases, and 8 bases separated the two germline ends. The CDR3 is 15 amino acids. CDR1 and CDR2 from the germline V gene are LGHNA and YSLEER. The CDR3 DNA reads as TGCGCCAGCAGCCAAGAGGCCACACATAATTCACCCCTCCACTTT. Amino acid sequence: CASSQEATHNSPLHF.

The chain combines TRBV28 with TRBJ1-2; no clear D. The CDR3 contains 12 residues. Trimming took 3 bases from V and 5 from J, leaving 7 bases between them. CDR1 MDHEN and CDR2 SYDVKM come from the germline V gene. Written as DNA, the CDR3 is TGTGCCAGCAGTTTTGAGGTATATGGCTACACCTTC. As protein: CASSFEVYGYTF.

The V gene is TRBV7-9, the J gene TRBJ1-2; 7 nucleotides agree with TRBD1. The length of the CDR3 is 13 residues. Germline CDR1 reads SEHNR; CDR2 reads FQNEAQ (reference sequence). Trimming cost V 3 bases and J 8 bases; bases outside gene matches: 6. The CDR3 sequence is CASSFKEGAGYTF. Written as DNA, the CDR3 is TGTGCCAGCAGCTTCAAAGAGGGGGCCGGCTACACCTTC.

The V gene is TRBV6-6, the J gene TRBJ2-7; weak D call: TRBD2 (7 bases). Germline CDR1 and CDR2: MNHNY and SVGAGI (reference sequence). This CDR3 contains 15 residues. The V and J ends lost 8 bases and 2 bases respectively, with 19 bases between them. As DNA, the CDR3 is TGTGCCAGCCGATCGGGGGCGGGGGATCCCTACGAGCAGTACTTC. Translating gives CASRSGAGDPYEQYF.

The rearrangement joins TRBV27 to TRBJ2-1, with 7 nucleotides matching TRBD1. This CDR3 is built from 17 residues. Germline V gene lookup returns CDR1 MNHEY and CDR2 SMNVEV (reference sequence). The V and J ends lost 3 bases and 3 bases, in that order; junction bases with no gene match: 11. CDR3 bases: TGTGCCAGCAGTTTGAGACTAAGACAGGGCAACTACAATGAGCAGTTCTTC. Residues: CASSLRLRQGNYNEQFF.

This rearrangement joins TRBV19 to TRBJ1-6; the D is unclear. Germline CDR1 is LNHDA and CDR2 is SQIVND (reference sequence). V was clipped by 4 bases and J by 10 bases, with 17 bases between them. The CDR3 runs to 15 residues. Here the CDR3 DNA reads TGTGCCAGTAGTACCCTCTTGGGAGGGAACTCACCCCTCCACTTT. It specifies CASSTLLGGNSPLHF.

The chain recombines TRBV7-3 with TRBJ1-1; 7 bases are shared with TRBD1. CDR1 is SGHTA, CDR2 FQGTGA, per germline. The CDR3 sequence is 15 residues long. The junction had 8 bases not matched to a gene; V was cut back by 2 bases and J by 5 bases. This chain's CDR3 is CASSLAGGIGTEAFF. The CDR3, as DNA: TGTGCCAGCAGCTTAGCAGGGGGAATTGGGACTGAAGCTTTCTTT. Looking up the rest from reference TRBV7-3 and TRBJ1-1 gives the full variable domain: GAGVSQTPSNKVTEKGKYVELRCDPISGHTALYWYRQSLGQGPEFLIYFQGTGAADDSGLPNDRFFAVRPEGSVSTLKIQRTERGDSAVYLCASSLAGGIGTEAFFGQGTRLTVV.

The chain is built from TRBV7-9 and TRBJ2-3; TRBD2 might be the D (6 bases). In germline, CDR1 is SEHNR, CDR2 FQNEAQ (reference sequence). Trimming took 8 bases from V and 1 from J, leaving 13 bases between them. The CDR3 sequence is 14 residues long. The CDR3 spells CASVGGSGTDTQYF. DNA of the CDR3: TGTGCCAGCGTGGGGGGTTCGGGCACAGATACGCAGTATTTT.

The chain couples TRBV5-1 to TRBJ2-1; 9 positions agree with TRBD2. In germline, CDR1 is SGHRS, CDR2 YFSETQ. The CDR3 is made up of 12 amino acids. The J segment lost 10 bases and the V segment lost 4 bases, leaving 3 bases of the junction unmatched. CDR3 sequence reads: CASSHSGGEQFF. The CDR3 DNA follows: TGCGCCAGCAGCCACAGCGGGGGGGAGCAGTTCTTC.

The rearrangement joins TRBV7-3 to TRBJ1-2, with D perhaps TRBD1 (5 bases). Deletions cut 3 bases from V and 8 bases from J, with 13 bases between. This CDR3 region has 13 residues. Germline V gives CDR1 SGHTA, CDR2 FQGTGA. CDR3 DNA: TGTGCCAGCAGCTTGGAGGGGAGAAACGGCTACACCTTC. Translating it yields CASSLEGRNGYTF.

This chain connects TRBV19 to TRBJ2-3; D is uncertain. The germline gives CDR1 LNHDA, CDR2 SQIVND (reference sequence). The V end was cut by 5 bases, the J end by 2 bases, with 5 bases between. The CDR3 length is 12 residues. In DNA, the CDR3 is TGTGCCAGTAGTCCCCACACAGATACGCAGTATTTT. Translating it yields CASSPHTDTQYF.

The V gene is TRBV7-6, the J gene TRBJ1-3, with 10 bases matching TRBD1. V trimming: 5 bases; J trimming: 3 bases; junction bases outside the gene matches: 13. The germline gives CDR1 SGHVS, CDR2 FNYEAQ. This CDR3 comprises 18 residues. The CDR3 DNA sequence: TGTGCCAGCAGCCCACGAGCAGGACAGGGGGAATATGGAAACACCATATATTTT. This gives the protein CASSPRAGQGEYGNTIYF.

The rearrangement uses TRBV6-1 and TRBJ2-3, with TRBD2 matching over 10 bases. Germline V CDR1 and CDR2: MNHNS, SASEGT. CDR3 length: 15 amino acids. Trimming at V came to 4 bases and at J to 3 bases, leaving 4 bases not matched to a gene. The CDR3 here is CASSVLAGETDTQYF. The DNA for the CDR3 is TGTGCCAGCAGTGTTCTAGCGGGAGAAACAGATACGCAGTATTTT.